A selection of T cell receptor beta chains follows, all from one sample in a study of metastatic and nonmetastatic thyroid tumors. TCRdb re-called clones via MiXCR from the PCR reads. This sample has about 14,000 clones, with about 29% found just once. Sequenced input: blood. These receptors were collected from a female donor with papillary thyroid cancer or a benign thyroid nodule (not recorded which). Some clones in this sample may be carry-over from other donors' samples. The CDR3 runs from the conserved cysteine through the conserved F or W. D genes are given only for firm matches. Clone size is given for some rows only: seen once, a few or many times, or a class if the clone is expanded.

length: 15
J: TRBJ2-3
V: TRBV2
size: medium-sized
D: TRBD2
CDR3: CASSRLAGGRDTQYF
DNA: TGTGCCAGCAGTCGACTAGCGGGAGGTAGAGATACGCAGTATTTT

length: 12
J: TRBJ2-1
V: TRBV4-1
size: .
D: .
CDR3: CPSCRSQREQFF
DNA: TGCCCCAGCTGCCGTTCCCAGAGGGAGCAGTTCTTC

length: 17
J: TRBJ2-1
V: TRBV27
size: medium-sized
D: TRBD2
CDR3: CASSPSGLAGMGNEQFF
DNA: TGTGCCAGCAGTCCTTCAGGACTAGCGGGAATGGGGAATGAGCAGTTCTTC

length: 17
J: TRBJ1-2
V: TRBV18
size: medium-sized
D: .
CDR3: CASSPGHPRGYNYGYTF
DNA: TGTGCCAGCTCACCTGGACACCCGAGAGGGTATAACTATGGCTACACCTTC

length: 16
J: TRBJ2-4
V: TRBV18
size: many
D: .
CDR3: CASSPMRELAKNIQYF
DNA: TGTGCCAGCTCACCAATGAGAGAGCTAGCCAAAAACATTCAGTACTTC

length: 18
J: TRBJ2-2
V: TRBV13
size: many
D: TRBD1
CDR3: CASSLVSPGQRNTGELFF
DNA: TGTGCCAGCAGCTTGGTCAGCCCGGGACAGCGAAACACCGGGGAGCTGTTTTTT

length: 15
J: TRBJ2-5
V: TRBV6-5
size: .
D: .
CDR3: CASSYSLVAEETQYF
DNA: TGTGCCAGCAGTTACTCGCTGGTAGCGGAAGAGACCCAGTACTTC

length: 15
J: TRBJ2-1
V: TRBV11-2
size: medium-sized
D: .
CDR3: CASSSFGGYSNEQFF
DNA: TGTGCCAGCAGCTCGTTTGGGGGTTATTCAAATGAGCAGTTCTTC

length: 15
J: TRBJ1-2
V: TRBV6-1
size: .
D: TRBD1
CDR3: CATLLGTGVNYGYTF
DNA: TGTGCCACCCTCCTCGGGACAGGGGTTAACTATGGCTACACCTTC

length: 13
J: TRBJ1-1
V: TRBV6-1
size: .
D: .
CDR3: CASRETLYTEAFF
DNA: TGTGCCAGCAGGGAGACACTGTACACTGAAGCTTTCTTT

length: 15
J: TRBJ2-7
V: TRBV10-3
size: medium-sized
D: .
CDR3: CAISEFRLSSYEQYF
DNA: TGTGCCATCAGTGAGTTTAGATTATCTTCCTACGAGCAGTACTTC

length: 14
J: TRBJ2-7
V: TRBV27
size: few
D: .
CDR3: CASSLMGPRNEQYF
DNA: TGTGCCAGCAGTTTAATGGGCCCAAGAAACGAGCAGTACTTC

length: 15
J: TRBJ1-2
V: TRBV6-5
size: medium-sized
D: .
CDR3: CASSFSGDGHYGYTF
DNA: TGTGCCAGCAGTTTCTCCGGGGACGGGCACTATGGCTACACCTTC

length: 15
J: TRBJ2-1
V: TRBV12-3/TRBV12-4
size: medium-sized
D: TRBD2
CDR3: CASTPGTSGYNEQFF
DNA: TGTGCCAGCACCCCGGGGACTAGCGGTTACAATGAGCAGTTCTTC

length: 16
J: TRBJ2-3
V: TRBV6-1
size: medium-sized
D: TRBD2
CDR3: CASSKRAGALTDTQYF
DNA: TGTGCCAGCAGTAAGAGAGCGGGGGCCCTGACAGATACGCAGTATTTT

length: 17
J: TRBJ2-4
V: TRBV6-6
size: few
D: TRBD1
CDR3: CASSYGQEKGAKNIQYF
DNA: TGTGCCAGCAGTTACGGACAGGAAAAAGGGGCCAAAAACATTCAGTACTTC

length: 16
J: TRBJ2-3
V: TRBV11-1
size: .
D: TRBD2
CDR3: CASIARPGLVTDTQYF
DNA: TGTGCCAGCATCGCACGACCGGGACTAGTCACAGATACGCAGTATTTT

length: 14
J: TRBJ2-5
V: TRBV5-4
size: many
D: .
CDR3: CASSFGGGTETQYF
DNA: TGTGCCAGCAGCTTCGGCGGGGGCACGGAGACCCAGTACTTC

length: 14
J: TRBJ1-6
V: TRBV7-2
size: .
D: .
CDR3: CASTPVATGSPLHF
DNA: TGTGCCAGCACCCCCGTCGCGACGGGTTCACCCCTCCACTTT

length: 15
J: TRBJ1-5
V: TRBV28
size: .
D: .
CDR3: CASSFGGANNQPQHF
DNA: TGTGCCAGCAGTTTCGGGGGGGCTAACAATCAGCCCCAGCATTTT

length: 15
J: TRBJ1-5
V: TRBV20-1
size: medium-sized
D: .
CDR3: CSASMGASSNQPQHF
DNA: TGCAGTGCTAGCATGGGGGCCTCTAGCAATCAGCCCCAGCATTTT

length: 19
J: TRBJ2-6
V: TRBV14
size: medium-sized
D: TRBD2
CDR3: CASSQLPSGKLSGANVLTF
DNA: TGTGCCAGCAGCCAGCTGCCTAGCGGGAAGCTTTCTGGGGCCAACGTCCTGACTTTC

length: 14
J: TRBJ2-1
V: TRBV6-2/TRBV6-3
size: few
D: .
CDR3: CASSSVWSYNEQFF
DNA: TGTGCCAGCAGTAGCGTCTGGTCCTACAATGAGCAGTTCTTC

length: 14
J: TRBJ2-7
V: TRBV5-1
size: .
D: .
CDR3: CASANHPPNYEQYF
DNA: TGCGCCAGCGCCAACCATCCCCCGAACTACGAGCAGTACTTC

length: 15
J: TRBJ2-7
V: TRBV2
size: medium-sized
D: .
CDR3: CASSEASVTSYEQYF
DNA: TGTGCCAGCAGTGAAGCTTCGGTGACCTCCTACGAGCAGTACTTC

length: 16
J: TRBJ1-6
V: TRBV4-3
size: .
D: .
CDR3: CASSQDLNHDNSPLHF
DNA: TGCGCCAGCAGCCAAGATCTAAACCATGATAATTCACCTCTCCACTTT

length: 16
J: TRBJ1-5
V: TRBV28
size: .
D: .
CDR3: CASRGDWGRVNQPQHF
DNA: TGTGCCAGCAGGGGGGATTGGGGAAGGGTCAATCAGCCCCAGCATTTT

length: 13
J: TRBJ1-2
V: TRBV6-2/TRBV6-3
size: .
D: TRBD1
CDR3: CASSPRTGYGYTF
DNA: TGTGCCAGCAGCCCCCGGACAGGCTATGGCTACACCTTC

length: 17
J: TRBJ2-7
V: TRBV13
size: .
D: TRBD2
CDR3: CASSIKKLAGGPWKQYF
DNA: TGTGCCAGCAGCATAAAGAAACTAGCGGGAGGGCCTTGGAAGCAGTACTTC

length: 14
J: TRBJ1-6
V: TRBV12-3/TRBV12-4
size: .
D: .
CDR3: CASMEPGLGSPPHF
DNA: TGTGCCAGCATGGAGCCGGGTCTTGGCTCACCCCCCCACTTT

length: 13
J: TRBJ1-1
V: TRBV20-1
size: medium-sized
D: .
CDR3: CSARVDTVGEAFF
DNA: TGCAGTGCTAGAGTCGATACCGTAGGGGAAGCTTTCTTT

length: 14
J: TRBJ1-2
V: TRBV9
size: medium-sized
D: .
CDR3: CASSLNRANYGYTF
DNA: TGTGCCAGCAGCCTTAACCGCGCTAACTATGGCTACACCTTC

length: 15
J: TRBJ2-5
V: TRBV11-2
size: .
D: .
CDR3: CASSLDRRARETQYF
DNA: TGTGCCAGCAGCTTAGATCGGAGGGCTCGGGAGACCCAGTACTTC

length: 13
J: TRBJ2-3
V: TRBV6-1
size: .
D: .
CDR3: CACRDGSTDTQYF
DNA: TGCGCCTGCAGGGACGGAAGCACAGATACGCAGTATTTT

length: 14
J: TRBJ1-3
V: TRBV5-1
size: .
D: .
CDR3: CASSFAGAGNTIYF
DNA: TGCGCCAGCAGCTTCGCGGGAGCTGGAAACACCATATATTTT

length: 12
J: TRBJ2-3
V: TRBV18
size: many
D: .
CDR3: CASSPQADTQYF
DNA: TGTGCCAGCTCTCCCCAGGCAGATACGCAGTATTTT

length: 15
J: TRBJ1-5
V: TRBV20-1
size: .
D: TRBD1
CDR3: CSASRLGQSNQPQHF
DNA: TGCAGTGCTAGTCGGTTGGGACAGAGCAATCAGCCCCAGCATTTT

length: 13
J: TRBJ2-7
V: TRBV5-8
size: .
D: TRBD2
CDR3: CALGGRTSYEQYF
DNA: TGTGCCCTGGGCGGGAGGACCTCCTACGAGCAGTACTTC

length: 15
J: TRBJ2-3
V: TRBV5-1
size: few
D: .
CDR3: CASSPTPGGTYTQYF
DNA: TGCGCCAGCAGCCCGACACCGGGGGGCACATATACGCAGTATTTT

length: 14
J: TRBJ2-7
V: TRBV7-6
size: medium-sized
D: .
CDR3: CASSPGDGNYEQYF
DNA: TGTGCCAGCAGCCCAGGGGACGGCAACTACGAGCAGTACTTC

length: 13
J: TRBJ1-1
V: TRBV6-2/TRBV6-3
size: few
D: .
CDR3: CASSPRENTEAFF
DNA: TGTGCCAGCAGTCCTCGTGAGAACACTGAAGCTTTCTTT

length: 13
J: TRBJ1-2
V: TRBV5-5
size: .
D: .
CDR3: CASRLSGDYGYTF
DNA: TGTGCCAGCAGATTGTCAGGTGACTATGGCTACACCTTC

length: 15
J: TRBJ2-3
V: TRBV11-1
size: .
D: .
CDR3: CARSLCAINTDTQYF
DNA: TGTGCCAGGAGCTTATGTGCGATTAACACAGATACGCAGTATTTT

length: 15
J: TRBJ2-3
V: TRBV6-1
size: few
D: TRBD1
CDR3: CASSVTGTVADTQYF
DNA: TGTGCCAGTAGCGTAACCGGGACAGTTGCGGATACGCAGTATTTT

length: 19
J: TRBJ2-1
V: TRBV13
size: many
D: .
CDR3: CASSLAGWLASPEGNEQFF
DNA: TGTGCCAGCAGCTTAGCAGGGTGGCTAGCAAGCCCGGAGGGTAATGAGCAGTTCTTC

length: 15
J: TRBJ2-1
V: TRBV12-3/TRBV12-4
size: medium-sized
D: TRBD2
CDR3: CASKGLAGGPYEQFF
DNA: TGTGCCAGCAAGGGTCTAGCGGGAGGGCCGTATGAGCAGTTCTTC

length: 17
J: TRBJ2-2
V: TRBV7-2
size: medium-sized
D: TRBD2
CDR3: CASSPHRLAGERGELFF
DNA: TGTGCCAGCAGCCCCCATCGACTAGCGGGAGAAAGGGGGGAGCTGTTTTTT

length: 11
J: TRBJ1-1
V: TRBV9
size: .
D: .
CDR3: CASSDGFVAFF
DNA: TGTGCCAGCAGCGACGGATTTGTAGCTTTCTTT

length: 15
J: TRBJ2-3
V: TRBV12-3/TRBV12-4
size: medium-sized
D: .
CDR3: CASSIHSSGADTQYF
DNA: TGTGCCAGCAGCATACACAGTTCTGGGGCAGATACGCAGTATTTT

length: 16
J: TRBJ1-2
V: TRBV6-5
size: few
D: .
CDR3: CASSYGPKNTNYGYTF
DNA: TGTGCCAGCAGTTACGGACCGAAGAACACAAACTATGGCTACACCTTC

length: 12
J: TRBJ1-4
V: TRBV29-1
size: many
D: TRBD1
CDR3: CSVGTGREKLFF
DNA: TGCAGCGTTGGGACAGGAAGGGAAAAACTGTTTTTT

length: 15
J: TRBJ2-5
V: TRBV7-9
size: many
D: TRBD2
CDR3: CASSQTGLAEETQYF
DNA: TGTGCCAGCAGCCAAACGGGACTAGCGGAAGAGACCCAGTACTTC

length: 15
J: TRBJ2-3
V: TRBV3-1
size: many
D: TRBD2
CDR3: CASSPGLAGVDTQYF
DNA: TGTGCCAGCAGCCCGGGACTAGCGGGGGTAGATACGCAGTATTTT

length: 12
J: TRBJ2-7
V: TRBV19
size: once
D: .
CDR3: CASSTRDSEQYF
DNA: TGTGCCAGTAGTACCAGGGATTCCGAGCAGTACTTC

length: 16
J: TRBJ2-1
V: TRBV7-9
size: medium-sized
D: TRBD2
CDR3: CASSFAGDSPYNEQFF
DNA: TGTGCCAGCAGCTTTGCGGGAGACTCCCCCTACAATGAGCAGTTCTTC